The 19 T cell receptor beta chains presented below share a single source sample, sequenced in a study of graft-versus-host responses after intestinal transplantation (dated by TCRdb to the early 2020s). Receptor amplification or capture employed the immunoSEQ multiplex PCR assay. TCRdb mirrors the immuneACCESS table, restricted to in-frame sequences. Some clones are absent from its copies; in checked studies, under half trace to an unresolved V gene, and the reason for the others is unknown. The sample data list 43,000 or so clones, and around 96% of these were observed just once. Jointly, the top ten make up around 1.6% of the sample. The input for sequencing was PBMCs, taken 335 days after intestinal transplant. The receptors come from a human patient who received an intestinal transplant, so some T cells may come from the graft donor.

The chain is built from TRBV7-9 and TRBJ1-4; no clear D gene. Germline CDR1 reads SEHNR; CDR2 reads FQNEAQ (reference sequence). V was cut by 1 base and J by 5 bases, with 2 bases left in between. The CDR3 totals 12 residues. CDR3 bases: TGTGCCAGCAGCTTAGGGAATGAAAAACTGTTTTTT. Translation: CASSLGNEKLFF.

The chain uses TRBV7-2 and TRBJ2-7; tentative D call: TRBD2 (6 bases). V dropped 3 bases and J dropped 6 bases, with 12 bases sitting between them. This CDR3 contains 13 residues. Germline CDR1 SGHTA, CDR2 FQGNSA. CDR3 region: CASSFGDLGEQYF. CDR3 bases: TGTGCCAGCAGCTTTGGGGACTTGGGCGAGCAGTACTTC.

The rearrangement joins TRBV7-9 to TRBJ2-2; TRBD2 might be the D (5 bases). This CDR3 spans 11 amino acids. The germline V gene has CDR1 SEHNR and CDR2 FQNEAQ (reference sequence). V was clipped by 5 bases and J by 13 bases, with 11 bases between them. The CDR3 DNA follows: TGTGCCAGCAGCGCTAACGAGGGGCTGTTTTTT. It yields the protein CASSANEGLFF.

This chain links TRBV5-1 with TRBJ1-4; 7 bases align to TRBD1. V gave up 0 bases and J gave up 5 bases; unmatched junction bases: 4. Germline lookup yields CDR1 SGHRS and CDR2 YFSETQ. The CDR3 covers 15 residues. The CDR3 spells CASSLGGTANEKLFF. CDR3 bases: TGCGCCAGCAGCTTGGGGGGGACAGCAAATGAAAAACTGTTTTTT.

The chain uses TRBV18 and TRBJ2-3; D not certain. The CDR3 sequence is 13 residues long. Per germline, CDR1 KGHSH and CDR2 LQKENI. The V gene lost 5 bases and the J gene lost 0 bases, with 6 bases spanning the gap. CDR3 coding DNA: TGTGCCAGCTCATCTACTAGCACAGATACGCAGTATTTT. This encodes CASSSTSTDTQYF.

The rearrangement links TRBV5-1 to TRBJ1-4, with D unclear. The CDR3 is 13 residues long. Trimming shortened V by 4 bases and J by 5 bases, and 9 bases separated the two germline ends. The germline V gene encodes CDR1 SGHRS and CDR2 YFSETQ. CDR3 residues: CASSQDSNEKLFF. Written as DNA, the CDR3 is TGCGCCAGCAGCCAGGATTCCAATGAAAAACTGTTTTTT.

This chain links TRBV30 with TRBJ2-2; D is uncertain. Germline-derived CDR1 and CDR2 are GTSNPN and SVGIG (reference sequence). The V and J ends lost 0 bases and 6 bases respectively, with 2 bases between them. The CDR3 contains 11 residues. In DNA form, the CDR3 reads TGTGCCTGGAGTGTTCCCGGGGAGCTGTTTTTT. This translates into CAWSVPGELFF.

The chain recombines TRBV10-1 with TRBJ2-3; D could derive from TRBD1 or TRBD2 (5 bases each). The CDR3 extends over 16 amino acids. Trimming took off 2 bases at V and 2 bases at J, with 14 bases between the two ends. The germline gives CDR1 WNHNN, CDR2 SYGVQD (reference sequence). The CDR3 reads CASSEIPGPYTDTQYF. Written as DNA, the CDR3 is TGCGCCAGCAGTGAGATACCGGGACCCTACACAGATACGCAGTATTTT.

The chain carries TRBV27 and TRBJ2-7; no clear D. The germline V gene has CDR1 MNHEY and CDR2 SMNVEV (reference sequence). The CDR3 has 12 residues. Trimming left V 2 bases short and J 4 bases short, with 6 bases between. CDR3 region: CASSLNGYEQYF. In DNA form, the CDR3 reads TGTGCCAGCAGTTTAAATGGTTACGAGCAGTACTTC.

Note on this clone: Other DNA sequences from this sample encode an identical CDR3 as well. V gene TRBV19 combines with J gene TRBJ2-5; D is possibly TRBD2 (7 bases). There are 18 residues in the CDR3. Deletions cut 2 bases from V and 4 bases from J, with 23 bases between. Germline loops: CDR1 LNHDA, CDR2 SQIVND (reference sequence). This CDR3 is CASSISGGRGIAGETQYF. The CDR3 DNA sequence: TGTGCCAGTAGTATATCCGGGGGGCGGGGGATAGCTGGAGAGACCCAGTACTTC.

The chain uses TRBV4-1 and TRBJ1-4; unclear D gene. Looked up from germline, CDR1 is MGHRA and CDR2 is YSYEKL. The V end lost 4 bases, the J end lost 8 bases, and 17 bases lay between the germline ends. The CDR3 is 15 residues long. The CDR3 nucleotides are TGCGCCAGCAGCCCAGTCTCAGGTCAATCGGAAAAACTGTTTTTT. The encoded protein is CASSPVSGQSEKLFF.

This clone was observed a single time. This sequence joins TRBV4-2 and TRBJ1-4, with 10 bases matching TRBD1. V was pared by 4 bases and J by 5 bases, with 7 bases of the junction left unmatched. The CDR3 is 16 residues long. The V gene's germline CDR1 is LGHNA and CDR2 YNFKEQ. This chain's CDR3 is CASSRGLGQGNEKLFF. The CDR3 DNA sequence: TGTGCCAGCAGCCGAGGGCTGGGACAGGGGAATGAAAAACTGTTTTTT.

The chain has TRBV6-6 and TRBJ1-1, with 7 bases identical to TRBD1. Germline CDR1 and CDR2: MNHNY and SVGAGI (reference sequence). With 5 bases clipped from V and 3 bases from J, the junction kept 9 bases outside the gene matches. The CDR3 is made up of 15 amino acids. The CDR3 sequence is CASSTQGGGYTEAFF. CDR3 sequence (DNA): TGTGCCAGCAGTACTCAGGGGGGTGGGTACACTGAAGCTTTCTTT.

The V gene is TRBV5-1, the J gene TRBJ1-2, with D unresolved. CDR3 length: 14 residues. The V end lost 5 bases, the J end lost 4 bases, and 15 bases lay between the germline ends. Germline V gene sequence: CDR1 SGHRS, CDR2 YFSETQ. This CDR3 is CASRGETPGYGYTF. CDR3 bases: TGCGCCAGCAGGGGAGAAACTCCGGGCTATGGCTACACCTTC.

The chain links TRBV6-5 to TRBJ2-7, with 7 bases fitting TRBD1. Germline V gene lookup returns CDR1 MNHEY and CDR2 SVGAGI. J gave up 3 bases and V 7 bases, and 9 bases lay outside the gene matches. CDR3 size: 14 residues. The CDR3 spells CASTRDRDSYEQYF. For the CDR3, the DNA is TGTGCCAGCACCCGGGACCGGGACAGCTACGAGCAGTACTTC.

Only one count was recorded for this clone. This CDR3 reads CASSQDQGPDTQYF. CDR3 sequence (DNA): TGTGCCAGCAGTCAGGATCAGGGCCCAGATACGCAGTATTTT. This chain connects TRBV6-6 to TRBJ2-3, with a weak D call TRBD1 (5 bases). This CDR3 region has 14 residues. Germline V gene lookup returns CDR1 MNHNY and CDR2 SVGAGI (reference sequence). Trimming stripped 5 bases from V and 4 bases from J, with 13 bases between.

V and J are TRBV7-3 and TRBJ2-2; tentatively, D is TRBD1 or TRBD2 (5 bases each). Germline loops: CDR1 SGHTA, CDR2 FQGTGA. The CDR3 has 14 amino acids. The germline V and J ends were trimmed by 5 bases and 3 bases, with 10 bases remaining between them. CDR3 DNA: TGTGCCAGCAGCGTACTGGGGGACACCGGGGAGCTGTTTTTT. It is translated as CASSVLGDTGELFF.

This CDR3 reads CASSLNRGTYEQYF. The CDR3 DNA follows: TGTGCCAGCAGCTTAAACAGGGGAACCTACGAGCAGTACTTC. The chain couples TRBV11-3 to TRBJ2-7, with 7 bases that match TRBD1. V gave up 2 bases and J gave up 2 bases; unmatched junction bases: 3. The CDR3 has 14 amino acids. Germline V lookup: CDR1 SGHNT, CDR2 YENEEA.

The rearrangement uses TRBV2 and TRBJ1-6, with TRBD1 matching over 7 bases. Per the germline V gene, CDR1 is SNHLY and CDR2 is FYNNEI. This CDR3 is built from 15 residues. Germline trimming cut 4 bases from V and 7 bases from J; bases unmatched to any gene: 7. For the CDR3, the DNA is TGTGCCAGCAGTGCCTGGGACAGACAGAATTCACCCCTCCACTTT. It yields the protein CASSAWDRQNSPLHF.